This TCR beta chain was recorded in a study of cytomegalovirus exposure and HLA in healthy donors. About this clone itself: Antigen unknown.

The PCR used 60 Vbeta and 13 Jbeta primers. The assay was immunoSEQ multiplex PCR, and TCRdb's table has in-frame clones only and misses some. The table shows about 62,000 clones, with 80% to 90% occurring only once. Although they were nominally healthy when sampled, donors likely had unrecorded immune exposures. Study outcomes and limitations: Some V segments, TRBV6-2 and TRBV6-3 among them, were indistinguishable and were therefore excluded. An apparent linkage of common viral pathogens to several of the most significant clusters emerged in a later analysis. Diagnosis of cytomegalovirus status made by the classifier reportedly showed high specificity and sensitivity.

The CDR3 contains 16 residues. Germline CDR1 is SGHRS and CDR2 is YFSETQ. Trimming removed 5 bases from V and 8 bases from J; junction bases left unmatched: 16. Sequenced input: PBMCs. The chain uses TRBV5-1 and TRBJ1-2; 9 bases match TRBD1. The source is a man between 18 and 35 years old in good health and CMV-seronegative. CDR3 amino acids: CASSLGTGGRVGGYTF. As DNA, the CDR3 is TGCGCCAGCAGTCTTGGAACAGGGGGCCGTGTGGGGGGCTACACCTTC.